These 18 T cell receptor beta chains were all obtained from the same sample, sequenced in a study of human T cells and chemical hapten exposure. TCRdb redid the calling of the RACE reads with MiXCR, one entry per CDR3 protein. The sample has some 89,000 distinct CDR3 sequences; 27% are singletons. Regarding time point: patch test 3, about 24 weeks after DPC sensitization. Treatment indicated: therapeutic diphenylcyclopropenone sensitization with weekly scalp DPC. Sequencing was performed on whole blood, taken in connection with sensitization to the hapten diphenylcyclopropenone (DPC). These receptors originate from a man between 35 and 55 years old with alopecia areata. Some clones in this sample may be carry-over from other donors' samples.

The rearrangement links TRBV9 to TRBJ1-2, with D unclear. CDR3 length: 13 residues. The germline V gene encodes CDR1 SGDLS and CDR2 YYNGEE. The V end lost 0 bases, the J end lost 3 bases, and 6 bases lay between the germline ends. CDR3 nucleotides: TGTGCCAGCAGCGTAGCACAGCACTATGGCTACACCTTC. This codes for CASSVAQHYGYTF.

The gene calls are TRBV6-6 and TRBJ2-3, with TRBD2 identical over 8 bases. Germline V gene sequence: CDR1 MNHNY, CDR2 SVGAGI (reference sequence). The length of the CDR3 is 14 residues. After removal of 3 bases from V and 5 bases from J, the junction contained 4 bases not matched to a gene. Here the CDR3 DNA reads TGTGCCAGCAGTTATGGGACTAGTGAAGATACGCAGTATTTT. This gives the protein CASSYGTSEDTQYF.

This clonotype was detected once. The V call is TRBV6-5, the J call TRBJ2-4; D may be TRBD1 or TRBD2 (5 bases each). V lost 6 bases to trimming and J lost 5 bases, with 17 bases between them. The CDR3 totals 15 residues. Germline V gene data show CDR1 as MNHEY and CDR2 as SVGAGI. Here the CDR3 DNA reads TGTGCCAGCAGCTACCAGGGCGGGCGGCAAAACATTCAGTACTTC. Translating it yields CASSYQGGRQNIQYF.

The CDR3: CASSLNDGGRAEEQFF. DNA of the CDR3: TGTGCCAGCAGTTTGAATGATGGAGGGAGGGCCGAGGAGCAGTTCTTC. The rearrangement uses TRBV27 and TRBJ2-1; 7 bases are a match to TRBD2. CDR3 length: 16 residues. The germline V gene encodes CDR1 MNHEY and CDR2 SMNVEV (reference sequence). V lost 3 bases to trimming and J lost 10 bases; unmatched junction nucleotides: 15.

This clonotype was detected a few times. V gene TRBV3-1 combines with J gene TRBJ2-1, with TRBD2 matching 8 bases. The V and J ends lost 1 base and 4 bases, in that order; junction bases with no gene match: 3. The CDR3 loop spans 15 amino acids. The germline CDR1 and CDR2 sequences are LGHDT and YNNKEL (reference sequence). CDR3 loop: CASSQGTSHYNEQFF. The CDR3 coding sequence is TGTGCCAGCAGCCAAGGGACTAGCCATTACAATGAGCAGTTCTTC.

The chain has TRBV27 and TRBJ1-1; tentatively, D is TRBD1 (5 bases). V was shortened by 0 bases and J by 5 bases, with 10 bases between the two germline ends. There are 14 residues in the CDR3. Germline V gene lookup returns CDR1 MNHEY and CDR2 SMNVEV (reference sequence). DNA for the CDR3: TGTGCCAGCAGTTTATCGGGGGGAGTAACTGAAGCTTTCTTT. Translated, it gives CASSLSGGVTEAFF.

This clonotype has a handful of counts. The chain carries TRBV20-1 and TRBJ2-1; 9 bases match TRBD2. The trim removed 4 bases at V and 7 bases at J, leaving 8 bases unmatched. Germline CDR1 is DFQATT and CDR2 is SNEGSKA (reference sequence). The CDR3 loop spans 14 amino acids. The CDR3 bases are TGCAGTGCTATGACTAGCGGAGTGGGGAATGAGCAGTTCTTC. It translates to CSAMTSGVGNEQFF.

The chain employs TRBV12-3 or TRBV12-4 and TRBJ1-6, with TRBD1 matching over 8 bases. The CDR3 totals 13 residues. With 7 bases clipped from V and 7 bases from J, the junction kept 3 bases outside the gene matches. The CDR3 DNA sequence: TGTGCCAGCAAAACAGGGGGAAATTCACCCCTCCACTTT. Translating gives CASKTGGNSPLHF.

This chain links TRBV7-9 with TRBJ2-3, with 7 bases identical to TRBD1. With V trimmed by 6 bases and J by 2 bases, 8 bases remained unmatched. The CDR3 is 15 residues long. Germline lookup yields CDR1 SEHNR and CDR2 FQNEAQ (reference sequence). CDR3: CASSSWDRLTDTQYF. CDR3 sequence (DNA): TGTGCCAGCAGTTCCTGGGACAGACTCACAGATACGCAGTATTTT.

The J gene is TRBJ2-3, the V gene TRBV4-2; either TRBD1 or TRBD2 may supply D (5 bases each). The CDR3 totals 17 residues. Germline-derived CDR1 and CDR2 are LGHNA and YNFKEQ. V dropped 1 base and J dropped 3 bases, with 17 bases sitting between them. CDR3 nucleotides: TGTGCCAGCAGCCAAGGGGGGTTGGCGGATCCTACAGATACGCAGTATTTT. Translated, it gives CASSQGGLADPTDTQYF.

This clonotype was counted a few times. The CDR3 is CASSPGEAFF. The CDR3 coding sequence is TGTGCCAGCAGCCCGGGAGAAGCTTTCTTT. The V gene is TRBV6-5, the J gene TRBJ1-1; no definite D call. The CDR3 has 10 residues. Trimming removed 6 bases from V and 8 bases from J, with 7 bases in between. Per germline, CDR1 MNHEY and CDR2 SVGAGI.

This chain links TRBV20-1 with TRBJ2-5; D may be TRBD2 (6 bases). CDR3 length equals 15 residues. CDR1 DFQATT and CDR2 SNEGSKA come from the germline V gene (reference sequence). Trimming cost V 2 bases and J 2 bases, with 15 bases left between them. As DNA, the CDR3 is TGCAGTGCTAGACAGGGCGGGACGGCTCAAGAGACCCAGTACTTC. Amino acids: CSARQGGTAQETQYF.

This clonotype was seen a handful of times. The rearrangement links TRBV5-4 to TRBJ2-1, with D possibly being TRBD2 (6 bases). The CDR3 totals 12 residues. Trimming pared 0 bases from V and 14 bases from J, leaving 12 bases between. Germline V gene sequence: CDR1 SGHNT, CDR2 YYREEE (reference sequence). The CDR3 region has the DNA TGTGCCAGCAGCTTGGATTCCGGGGGAGAGTTCTTC. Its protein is CASSLDSGGEFF. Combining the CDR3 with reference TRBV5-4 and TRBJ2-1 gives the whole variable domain ETGVTQSPTHLIKTRGQQVTLRCSSQSGHNTVSWYQQALGQGPQFIFQYYREEENGRGNFPPRFSGLQFPNYSSELNVNALELDDSALYLCASSLDSGGEFFGPGTRLTVL.

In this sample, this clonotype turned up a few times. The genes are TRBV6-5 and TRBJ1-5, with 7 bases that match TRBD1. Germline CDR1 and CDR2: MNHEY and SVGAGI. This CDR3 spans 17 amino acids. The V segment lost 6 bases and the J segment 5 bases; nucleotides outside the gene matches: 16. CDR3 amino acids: CASSSNRNRGIDQPQHF. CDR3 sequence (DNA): TGTGCCAGCAGCTCTAACCGAAACAGGGGAATAGATCAGCCCCAGCATTTT.

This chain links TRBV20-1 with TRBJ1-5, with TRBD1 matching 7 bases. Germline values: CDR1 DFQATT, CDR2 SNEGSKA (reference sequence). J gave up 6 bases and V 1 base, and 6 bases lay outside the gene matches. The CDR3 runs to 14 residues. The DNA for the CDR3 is TGCAGTGCTAGAGCAATGAGGGGGCGTCAGCCCCAGCATTTT. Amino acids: CSARAMRGRQPQHF.

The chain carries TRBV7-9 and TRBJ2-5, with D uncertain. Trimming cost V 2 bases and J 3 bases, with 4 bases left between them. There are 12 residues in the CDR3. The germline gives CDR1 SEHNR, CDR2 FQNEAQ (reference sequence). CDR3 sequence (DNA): TGTGCCAGCAGCTTAATAGAAGAGACCCAGTACTTC. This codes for CASSLIEETQYF.

The CDR3 is CASSYSGTGDQPQHF. CDR3 sequence (DNA): TGTGCCAGCAGTTACTCCGGGACAGGGGATCAGCCCCAGCATTTT. This sequence joins TRBV6-5 and TRBJ1-5; TRBD1 matches at 10 bases. The CDR3 sequence is 15 residues long. Germline CDR1 MNHEY, CDR2 SVGAGI. Trimming took 0 bases from V and 5 from J; bases not matched to a gene: 1.

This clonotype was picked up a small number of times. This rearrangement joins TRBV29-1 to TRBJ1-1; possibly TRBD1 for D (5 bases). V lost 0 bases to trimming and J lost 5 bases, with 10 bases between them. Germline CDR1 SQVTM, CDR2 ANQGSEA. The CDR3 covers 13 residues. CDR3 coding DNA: TGCAGCGTTGAAGATCCATGGGGGACTGAAGCTTTCTTT. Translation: CSVEDPWGTEAFF.